Here is one TCR beta chain with its context. This entry is derived from a study of cytomegalovirus exposure and HLA in healthy donors. Amplification used 60 Vbeta primers and 13 Jbeta primers. Data came from immunoSEQ multiplex PCR; TCRdb stores just in-frame clones and leaves some out. The sample shows some 160,000 clones, around four fifths of them seen only once. Germline assignment: CDR1 SGHAT and CDR2 FQDESV (reference sequence). Germline trimming cut 1 base from V and 0 bases from J; bases unmatched to any gene: 9. CDR3 length equals 19 residues. The sequence derives from a male donor in good health and CMV-seronegative. J is TRBJ2-6 and V is TRBV11-1; 7 bases agree with TRBD1. The specimen sequenced was PBMCs. CDR3 sequence (DNA): TGTGCCAGCAGCTTAGGGTGGGACAGTGGGGACTCTGGGGCCAACGTCCTGACTTTC. This encodes CASSLGWDSGDSGANVLTF.